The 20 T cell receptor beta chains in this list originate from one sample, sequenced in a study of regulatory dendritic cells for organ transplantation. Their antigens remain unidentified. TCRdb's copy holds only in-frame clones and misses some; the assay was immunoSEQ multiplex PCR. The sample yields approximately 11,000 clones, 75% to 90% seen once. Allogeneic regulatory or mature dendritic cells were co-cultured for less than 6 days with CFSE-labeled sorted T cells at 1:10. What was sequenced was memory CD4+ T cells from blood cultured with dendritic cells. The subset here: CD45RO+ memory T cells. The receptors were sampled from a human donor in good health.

CDR3 protein: CASSSDRELYEQYF. The CDR3 DNA is TGTGCCAGCAGCTCGGACAGGGAACTTTACGAGCAGTACTTC. V is TRBV7-8 and J is TRBJ2-7; TRBD1 matches 8 bases. Germline CDR1 and CDR2: SGHVS and FQNEAQ. The junction had 6 bases not matched to a gene; V was cut back by 4 bases and J by 4 bases. This CDR3 has 14 residues.

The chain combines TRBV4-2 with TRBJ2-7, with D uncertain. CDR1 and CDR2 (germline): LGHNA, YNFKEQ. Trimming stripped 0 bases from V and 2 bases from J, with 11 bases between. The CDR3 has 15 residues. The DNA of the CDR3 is TGTGCCAGCAGCCAAGATCAACGGGTTACCTACGAGCAGTACTTC. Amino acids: CASSQDQRVTYEQYF.

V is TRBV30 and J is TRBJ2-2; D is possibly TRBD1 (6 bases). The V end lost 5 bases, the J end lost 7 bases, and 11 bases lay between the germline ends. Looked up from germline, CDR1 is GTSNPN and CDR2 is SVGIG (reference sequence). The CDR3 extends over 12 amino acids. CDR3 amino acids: CAWVQGFGELFF. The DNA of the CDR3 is TGTGCCTGGGTACAGGGATTCGGGGAGCTGTTTTTT.

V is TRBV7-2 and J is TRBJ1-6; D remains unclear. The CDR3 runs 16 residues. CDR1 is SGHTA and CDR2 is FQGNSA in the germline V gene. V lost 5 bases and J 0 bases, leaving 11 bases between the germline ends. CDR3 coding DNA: TGTGCCAGCAGCCGAGGCGGAAACTCCTATAATTCACCCCTCCACTTT. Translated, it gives CASSRGGNSYNSPLHF. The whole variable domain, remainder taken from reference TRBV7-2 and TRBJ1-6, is GAGVSQSPSNKVTEKGKDVELRCDPISGHTALYWYRQSLGQGLEFLIYFQGNSAPDKSGLPSDRFSAERTGGSVSTLTIQRTQQEDSAVYLCASSRGGNSYNSPLHFGNGTRLTVT.

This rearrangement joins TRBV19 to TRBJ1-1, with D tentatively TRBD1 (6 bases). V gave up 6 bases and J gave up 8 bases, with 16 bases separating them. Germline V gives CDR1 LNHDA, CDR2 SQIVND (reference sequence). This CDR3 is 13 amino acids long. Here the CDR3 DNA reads TGTGCCAGTAGCGGGACAAGGCGAACAGAAGCTTTCTTT. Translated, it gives CASSGTRRTEAFF. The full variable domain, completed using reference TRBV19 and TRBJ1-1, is DGGITQSPKYLFRKEGQNVTLSCEQNLNHDAMYWYRQDPGQGLRLIYYSQIVNDFQKGDIAEGYSVSREKKESFPLTVTSAQKNPTAFYLCASSGTRRTEAFFGQGTRLTVV.

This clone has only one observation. The CDR3 protein is CSASSSREQYF. CDR3 DNA: TGCAGTGCTAGCAGCAGTCGCGAGCAGTACTTC. The chain has TRBV20-1 and TRBJ2-7, with D unclear. The germline gives CDR1 DFQATT, CDR2 SNEGSKA (reference sequence). With 3 bases removed from V and 6 bases from J, the gap between germline ends came to 9 bases. There are 11 residues in the CDR3.

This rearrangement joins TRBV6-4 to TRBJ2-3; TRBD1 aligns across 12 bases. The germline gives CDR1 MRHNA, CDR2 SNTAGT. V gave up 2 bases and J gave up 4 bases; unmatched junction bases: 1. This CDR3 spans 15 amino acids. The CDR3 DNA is TGTGCCAGCAGTGACGGGACAGGGGGCGCAGATACGCAGTATTTT. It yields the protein CASSDGTGGADTQYF.

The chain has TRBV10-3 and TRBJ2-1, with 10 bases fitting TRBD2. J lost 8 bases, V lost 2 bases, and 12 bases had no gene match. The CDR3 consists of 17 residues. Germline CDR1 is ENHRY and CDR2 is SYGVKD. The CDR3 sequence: CAISEKSSGSLTYEQFF. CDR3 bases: TGTGCCATCAGTGAGAAATCTAGCGGGAGTCTGACCTATGAGCAGTTCTTC.

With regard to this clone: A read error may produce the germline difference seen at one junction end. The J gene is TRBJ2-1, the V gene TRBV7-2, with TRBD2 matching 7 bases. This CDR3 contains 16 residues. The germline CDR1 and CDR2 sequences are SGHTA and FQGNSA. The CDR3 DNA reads TGTGCTAGCAGGGTGGAGCGGGGAGCGGACCACAATGAGCAGTTCTTC. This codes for CASRVERGADHNEQFF.

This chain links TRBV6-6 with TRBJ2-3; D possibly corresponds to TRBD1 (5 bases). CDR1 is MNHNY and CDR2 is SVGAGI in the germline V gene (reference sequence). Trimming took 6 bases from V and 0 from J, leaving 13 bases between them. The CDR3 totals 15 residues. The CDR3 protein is CASRQDGTSTDTQYF. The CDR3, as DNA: TGTGCCAGCAGACAGGACGGAACTAGCACAGATACGCAGTATTTT.

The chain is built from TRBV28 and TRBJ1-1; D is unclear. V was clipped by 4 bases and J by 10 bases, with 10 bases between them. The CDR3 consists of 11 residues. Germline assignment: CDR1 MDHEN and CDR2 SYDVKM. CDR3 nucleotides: TGTGCCAGCAGTTCCGGCCGGGTAGCTTTCTTT. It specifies CASSSGRVAFF.

CDR3 in DNA: TGTGCCAGCAGCCAGTTGGGGGACCGGTCCTACGAGCAGTACTTC. Protein sequence: CASSQLGDRSYEQYF. The chain has TRBV4-2 and TRBJ2-7; D tentatively fits TRBD1 or TRBD2 (5 bases each). The CDR3 loop spans 15 amino acids. V lost 3 bases and J lost 1, with 13 bases in between. Germline lookup yields CDR1 LGHNA and CDR2 YNFKEQ.

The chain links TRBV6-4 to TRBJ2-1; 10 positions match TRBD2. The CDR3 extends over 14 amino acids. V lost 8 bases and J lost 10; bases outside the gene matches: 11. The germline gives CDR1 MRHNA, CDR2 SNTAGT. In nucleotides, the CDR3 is TGTGCCAGCGAGGAGCGGGGGGGCGAAGGGGAGCAGTTCTTC. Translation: CASEERGGEGEQFF.

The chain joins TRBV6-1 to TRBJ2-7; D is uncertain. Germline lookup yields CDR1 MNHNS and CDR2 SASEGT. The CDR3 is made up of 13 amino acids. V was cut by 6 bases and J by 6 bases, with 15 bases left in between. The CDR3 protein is CASRFTSPLEQYF. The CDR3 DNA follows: TGTGCCAGCAGGTTTACCTCGCCGCTCGAGCAGTACTTC.

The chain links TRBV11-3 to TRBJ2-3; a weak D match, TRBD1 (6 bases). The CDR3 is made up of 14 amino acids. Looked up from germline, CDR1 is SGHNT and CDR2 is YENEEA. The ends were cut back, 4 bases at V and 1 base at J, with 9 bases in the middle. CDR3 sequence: CASSSRQGTDTQYF. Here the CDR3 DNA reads TGTGCCAGCAGCTCAAGACAGGGCACAGATACGCAGTATTTT.

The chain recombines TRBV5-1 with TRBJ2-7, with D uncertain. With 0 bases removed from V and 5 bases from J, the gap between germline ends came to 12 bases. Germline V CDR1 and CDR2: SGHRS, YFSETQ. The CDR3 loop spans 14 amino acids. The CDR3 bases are TGCGCCAGCAGCTTGGCCCCCCCTGCTAACGAGCAGTACTTC. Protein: CASSLAPPANEQYF.

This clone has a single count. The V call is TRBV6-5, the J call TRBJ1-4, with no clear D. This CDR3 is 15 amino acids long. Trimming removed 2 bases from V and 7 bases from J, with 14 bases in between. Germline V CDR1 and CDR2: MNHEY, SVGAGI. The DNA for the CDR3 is TGTGCCAGCAGTTACGGAAGGCCGGGCGGTGAAAAACTGTTTTTT. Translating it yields CASSYGRPGGEKLFF.

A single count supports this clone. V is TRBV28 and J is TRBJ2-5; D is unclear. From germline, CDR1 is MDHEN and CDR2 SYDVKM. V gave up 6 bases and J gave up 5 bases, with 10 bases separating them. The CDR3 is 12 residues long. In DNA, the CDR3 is TGTGCCAGCAGCGTTCCACGGGAGACCCAGTACTTC. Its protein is CASSVPRETQYF.

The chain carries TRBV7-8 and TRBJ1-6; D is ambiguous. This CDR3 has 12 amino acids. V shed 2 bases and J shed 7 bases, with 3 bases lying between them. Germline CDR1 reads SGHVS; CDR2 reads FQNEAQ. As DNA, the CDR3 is TGTGCCAGCAGCTTACAGAATTCACCCCTCCACTTT. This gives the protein CASSLQNSPLHF.

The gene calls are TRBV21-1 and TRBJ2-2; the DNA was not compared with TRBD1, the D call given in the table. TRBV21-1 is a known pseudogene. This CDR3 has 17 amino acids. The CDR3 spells CASSPQKGQANTGELFF. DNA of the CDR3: TGTGCCAGCAGCCCGCAGAAAGGACAAGCGAACACCGGGGAGCTGTTTTTT.